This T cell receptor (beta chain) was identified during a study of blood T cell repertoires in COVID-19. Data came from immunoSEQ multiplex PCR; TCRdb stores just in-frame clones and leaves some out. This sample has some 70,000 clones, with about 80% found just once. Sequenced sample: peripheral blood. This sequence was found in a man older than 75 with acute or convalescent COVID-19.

The DNA of the CDR3 is TGTGCCAGTACAGCGTTTTCCAGACTGAACACTGAAGCTTTCTTT. Residues: CASTAFSRLNTEAFF. The chain recombines TRBV19 with TRBJ1-1; D remains ambiguous. The CDR3 consists of 15 residues. V shed 7 bases and J shed 0 bases, with 15 bases lying between them. Germline V lookup: CDR1 LNHDA, CDR2 SQIVND (reference sequence).